A selection of T cell receptor beta chains follows, all from one sample in a study of molecular identifiers for immune sequencing clone quantification. TCRdb re-called the PCR reads through MiXCR, storing one row per CDR3 protein. The sample shows a few hundred thousand distinct CDR3 sequences, 24% of them seen only once. Sample: naive CD8+ T cells from blood, with Jurkat cell RNA spiked in. Receptors were obtained from a human donor in good health. Some libraries in this study had Jurkat cell RNA spiked in. CDR3s include the opening cysteine and the closing phenylalanine or tryptophan. A D gene is named only where the DNA matches it firmly. Part of the rows lack a size; the others show once, few, many or a class for expanded clones.

size | J | V | D | CDR3 | DNA
many | TRBJ2-7 | TRBV19 | NA | CASSGGMGRNSYEQYF | TGTGCCAGTAGTGGAGGCATGGGACGGAATTCCTACGAGCAGTACTTC
once | TRBJ2-7 | TRBV7-9 | NA | CDSVVLSSSYEQYF | TGTGACAGCGTAGTGTTGTCGAGCTCCTACGAGCAGTACTTC
NA | TRBJ2-1 | TRBV14 | NA | CASSLGRYNEQFF | TGTGCCAGCAGCCTTGGCCGGTACAATGAGCAGTTCTTC
NA | TRBJ1-1 | TRBV3-1 | NA | CASSHGQIEAFF | TGTGCCAGCAGCCATGGACAGATTGAAGCTTTCTTT
NA | TRBJ2-3 | TRBV6-1 | NA | CASKLTTDTQYF | TGTGCCAGCAAACTTACTACGGATACGCAGTATTTT
many | TRBJ2-4 | TRBV5-6 | NA | CASSFGGSQNIQYF | TGTGCCAGCAGCTTTGGGGGTAGCCAAAACATTCAGTACTTC
NA | TRBJ1-4 | TRBV7-6 | NA | CASSLEVYLRPDDELFF | TGTGCCAGCAGCTTAGAAGTTTATCTACGGCCTGATGACGAACTGTTTTTT
many | TRBJ1-1 | TRBV5-4 | TRBD1 | CASSLQGANTEAFF | TGTGCCAGCAGCTTACAGGGGGCGAACACTGAAGCTTTCTTT
few | TRBJ1-5 | TRBV19 | NA | CASSPYEGHQPQHF | TGTGCCAGTAGCCCCTATGAAGGGCATCAGCCCCAGCATTTT
NA | TRBJ2-4 | TRBV12-3/TRBV12-4 | NA | CASSPTTGFYIQYF | TGTGCCAGCAGTCCAACGACAGGTTTTTACATTCAGTACTTC
many | TRBJ2-3 | TRBV6-6 | NA | CASSYSNLMVTSTDTQYF | TGTGCCAGCAGTTACTCGAATCTCATGGTAACTAGCACAGATACGCAGTATTTT
NA | TRBJ2-2 | TRBV4-3 | NA | CASSQDLISVRVYVDTGELFF | TGCGCCAGCAGCCAAGATCTTATTAGCGTCAGGGTATATGTCGACACCGGGGAGCTGTTTTTT
NA | TRBJ1-1 | TRBV4-3 | NA | CASSQEGPTGITEAFF | TGCGCCAGCAGCCAAGAGGGCCCTACCGGTATTACTGAAGCTTTCTTT
many | TRBJ2-7 | TRBV29-1 | NA | CSVDAESEQYF | TGCAGCGTTGATGCCGAGTCCGAGCAGTACTTC
many | TRBJ2-3 | TRBV13 | NA | CASSLSLNTDTQYF | TGTGCCAGCAGCTTAAGCTTGAACACAGATACGCAGTATTTT
many | TRBJ1-4 | TRBV5-8 | NA | CASSLRGAVEKLFF | TGTGCCAGCAGCTTGAGGGGGGCCGTTGAAAAACTGTTTTTT
NA | TRBJ1-1 | TRBV4-3 | NA | CASSRGVHTEAFF | TGCGCCAGCAGCCGAGGGGTCCACACTGAAGCTTTCTTT
NA | TRBJ2-6 | TRBV7-9 | NA | CASSLTPGSGANVPTF | TGTGCCAGCAGCTTAACCCCCGGGTCCGGGGCCAACGTCCCGACTTTC
NA | TRBJ2-3 | TRBV6-6 | TRBD2 | CASSYARGGADTRYF | TGTGCCAGCAGTTACGCGCGGGGGGGAGCAGATACGCGGTATTTT
few | TRBJ2-2 | TRBV15 | NA | CATSRDERSNTGELFF | TGTGCCACCAGCAGAGATGAGCGATCGAACACCGGGGAGCTGTTTTTT
NA | TRBJ2-3 | TRBV6-2/TRBV6-3 | TRBD1 | CASSDRVLSLGKKDTQYF | TGTGCCAGCAGTGACAGGGTCCTTTCCTTAGGGAAAAAAGATACGCAGTATTTT
NA | TRBJ2-3 | TRBV9 | TRBD2 | CASSGRTSGTTDTQYF | TGTGCCAGCAGCGGACGGACTAGCGGGACGACAGATACGCAGTATTTT
NA | TRBJ2-5 | TRBV5-1 | TRBD2 | CASSFSKTSGEEPQYF | TGCGCCAGCAGCTTCTCAAAAACTAGCGGGGAAGAGCCCCAGTACTTC
many | TRBJ1-2 | TRBV19 | TRBD1 | CASSGDRGQGYTF | TGTGCCAGTAGTGGAGACAGGGGGCAGGGCTACACCTTC
NA | TRBJ1-2 | TRBV3-1 | NA | CASSQDHGTPANYGYTF | TGTGCCAGCAGCCAAGACCACGGGACACCAGCTAACTATGGCTACACCTTC
NA | TRBJ2-5 | TRBV28 | TRBD1 | CASSRTGGEVTQYF | TGTGCCAGCAGCCGGACAGGGGGCGAAGTGACCCAGTACTTC
NA | TRBJ2-2 | TRBV12-3/TRBV12-4 | NA | CASSLVGQPIGELFF | TGTGCCAGCAGTTTAGTTGGACAACCCATCGGGGAGCTGTTTTTT
few | TRBJ2-3 | TRBV12-3/TRBV12-4 | NA | CASSAPPGDRQYF | TGTGCCAGCAGCGCCCCCCCAGGGGACCGGCAGTATTTT
NA | TRBJ1-5 | TRBV4-1 | NA | CASSQGQDRQPQHF | TGCGCCAGCAGCCAAGGACAGGACCGTCAGCCCCAGCATTTT
many | TRBJ1-1 | TRBV20-1 | TRBD1 | CSARPTGQGVGPEAFF | TGCAGTGCTAGGCCAACCGGACAGGGAGTGGGTCCTGAAGCTTTCTTT
NA | TRBJ2-5 | TRBV5-3 | TRBD2 | CASTEATVGGSRQETQYF | TGTGCCAGCACCGAAGCGACAGTGGGCGGGAGTCGCCAAGAGACCCAGTACTTC
NA | TRBJ1-1 | TRBV7-8 | NA | CASSPRWNTEAFF | TGTGCCAGCAGTCCGCGGTGGAACACTGAAGCTTTCTTT
many | TRBJ1-2 | TRBV27 | TRBD1 | CASSLRGGGYYGYTF | TGTGCCAGCAGTTTACGAGGGGGCGGCTACTATGGCTACACCTTC
many | TRBJ1-1 | TRBV15 | NA | CATSRVENTEAFF | TGTGCCACCAGCAGAGTGGAGAACACTGAAGCTTTCTTT
many | TRBJ2-5 | TRBV4-3 | NA | CASSQSRRETQYF | TGCGCCAGCAGCCAAAGCAGACGTGAGACCCAGTACTTC
few | TRBJ2-3 | TRBV19 | TRBD2 | CASSIASGGTTDTQYF | TGTGCCAGTAGTATCGCTAGCGGGGGCACCACAGATACGCAGTATTTT
few | TRBJ1-3 | TRBV7-9 | NA | CASSPPGLDGNTIYF | TGTGCCAGCAGCCCACCGGGGCTAGATGGAAACACCATATATTTT
few | TRBJ1-5 | TRBV2 | NA | CASSESIAGTINQPQHF | TGTGCCAGCAGTGAAAGCATCGCCGGGACGATCAATCAGCCCCAGCATTTT
NA | TRBJ2-7 | TRBV12-5 | NA | CASGFTGSPYEQYF | TGTGCTAGTGGTTTTACGGGGAGCCCCTACGAGCAGTACTTC
few | TRBJ1-1 | TRBV9 | NA | CASSVVPGGTEAFF | TGTGCCAGCAGCGTAGTTCCGGGTGGGACTGAAGCTTTCTTT
many | TRBJ2-5 | TRBV4-3 | TRBD2 | CASSLTGTSGRRGVETQYF | TGCGCCAGCAGCCTAACCGGGACTAGCGGGAGGAGAGGAGTAGAGACCCAGTACTTC
many | TRBJ1-1 | TRBV5-1 | NA | CASSSDRRTEAFF | TGCGCCAGCAGCTCCGACAGGAGGACTGAAGCTTTCTTT
NA | TRBJ1-1 | TRBV11-2 | NA | CASSLAYRLNTEAFF | TGTGCCAGCAGCTTAGCGTACCGCTTGAATACTGAAGCTTTCTTT
many | TRBJ2-3 | TRBV12-3/TRBV12-4 | NA | CASSGGLLTDTQYF | TGTGCCAGCAGTGGGGGACTGCTCACAGATACGCAGTATTTT
NA | TRBJ2-7 | TRBV27 | NA | CASSIAGNACEQYF | TGTGCCAGCAGTATAGCCGGGAACGCCTGCGAGCAGTACTTC
many | TRBJ2-3 | TRBV7-9 | NA | CASSPTPSSTDTQYF | TGTGCCAGCAGCCCCACCCCTTCTAGCACAGATACGCAGTATTTT
NA | TRBJ2-6 | TRBV24-1 | NA | CVTSDGTYSGANALTF | TGTGTCACCAGTGATGGGACCTACTCTGGGGCCAACGCCCTGACTTTC
NA | TRBJ2-3 | TRBV7-9 | NA | CASSFDGGRGPATQYF | TGTGCCAGCAGCTTTGACGGCGGGCGCGGCCCCGCTACGCAGTATTTT
NA | TRBJ2-5 | TRBV7-2 | TRBD2 | CASSLGGLLAGEETRYF | TGTGCCAGCAGCTTGGGGGGGTTGCTAGCGGGTGAAGAGACCCGGTACTTC
NA | TRBJ2-3 | TRBV11-2 | NA | CASSAGTTDTQYF | TGTGCCAGCAGCGCGGGCACCACAGATACGCAGTATTTT
many | TRBJ1-2 | TRBV28 | NA | CASSLTPNYGYTF | TGTGCCAGCAGTCTAACACCTAACTATGGCTACACCTTC
many | TRBJ2-5 | TRBV12-3/TRBV12-4 | NA | CASRRAFQETQYF | TGTGCCAGCAGGAGGGCCTTTCAAGAGACCCAGTACTTC
NA | TRBJ2-3 | TRBV5-1 | TRBD2 | CASSPGLAGTRIITDTQYF | TGCGCCAGCAGCCCGGGACTAGCGGGAACTCGCATCATCACAGATACGCAGTATTTT
once | TRBJ2-1 | TRBV4-2 | NA | CASSQDRAAAQYNEQFF | TGCGCCAGCAGCCAAGATCGTGCAGCGGCACAGTACAATGAGCAGTTCTTC
few | TRBJ2-3 | TRBV29-1 | TRBD2 | CSVEDWGGDTDTQYF | TGCAGCGTGGAGGATTGGGGAGGGGACACAGATACGCAGTATTTT
NA | TRBJ2-5 | TRBV6-2/TRBV6-3 | NA | CASGRGQETQYF | TGTGCCAGCGGCCGGGGCCAAGAGACCCAGTACTTC
NA | TRBJ1-5 | TRBV19 | NA | CASSILVGHQPQHF | TGTGCCAGTAGTATACTGGTGGGGCATCAGCCCCAGCATTTT